A selection of T cell receptor beta chains follows, all from one sample in a study of T cells in Graves' hyperthyroidism and ophthalmopathy. TCRdb re-analysed the multiplex PCR reads in MiXCR, keeping a single row per CDR3 protein. Here the sample spans 400,000 or so distinct CDR3 sequences, over 12% being singletons. Sequencing was performed on blood. The receptors were gathered from a man in his forties or fifties with Graves' ophthalmopathy. Both conserved end residues are part of each CDR3. A D gene is named only where the DNA matches it firmly. Clone size, where shown, is once, few, many, or a class for clones that have expanded.

clone size,V gene,J gene,D gene,CDR3 protein,CDR3 DNA
many,TRBV28,TRBJ2-7,TRBD1,CASSPPGQGAYEQYF,TGTGCCAGCAGTCCACCGGGACAGGGGGCTTACGAGCAGTACTTC
many,TRBV12-5,TRBJ2-3,-,CASGYRDSDTQYF,TGTGCTAGTGGTTACAGGGATTCAGATACGCAGTATTTT
-,TRBV20-1,TRBJ2-7,-,CSARGVYEQYF,TGCAGTGCTAGGGGGGTCTACGAGCAGTACTTC
many,TRBV29-1,TRBJ2-3,TRBD2,CSVPIAGGTDTQYF,TGCAGCGTCCCCATAGCGGGAGGCACAGATACGCAGTATTTT
many,TRBV4-2,TRBJ2-5,-,CASSQDSGGETQYF,TGTGCCAGCAGCCAAGATTCCGGCGGCGAGACCCAGTACTTC
many,TRBV20-1,TRBJ2-2,TRBD1,CSVGTVNTGELFF,TGCAGTGTCGGGACAGTGAACACCGGGGAGCTGTTTTTT
many,TRBV18,TRBJ2-2,-,CASSPRYPGSNTGELFF,TGTGCCAGCTCACCAAGGTATCCAGGGTCGAACACCGGGGAGCTGTTTTTT
many,TRBV28,TRBJ1-1,-,CASSSMGPRAAFF,TGTGCCAGCAGTTCCATGGGGCCCCGGGCAGCTTTCTTT
many,TRBV9,TRBJ1-5,-,CASSVSAVSNQPQHF,TGTGCCAGCAGCGTATCGGCGGTTAGCAATCAGCCCCAGCATTTT
-,TRBV7-8,TRBJ1-2,-,CASSRQYPDGYTF,TGTGCCAGCAGCCGACAGTATCCGGACGGCTACACCTTC
many,TRBV20-1,TRBJ1-2,-,CSASYTAVYGYTF,TGCAGTGCTAGCTACACGGCGGTCTATGGCTACACCTTC
many,TRBV7-9,TRBJ2-6,-,CASSNQGYSGANVLTF,TGTGCCAGCAGCAATCAGGGGTACTCTGGGGCCAACGTCCTGACTTTC
many,TRBV3-1,TRBJ2-5,-,CASSQTEIQETQYF,TGTGCCAGCAGCCAGACGGAGATACAAGAGACCCAGTACTTC
many,TRBV20-1,TRBJ2-1,-,CSASSGTGSNEQFF,TGCAGTGCTAGTTCCGGGACGGGTAGCAATGAGCAGTTCTTC
few,TRBV7-9,TRBJ2-3,TRBD1,CASNDEGQGAFLDTQYF,TGTGCCAGCAACGATGAGGGACAGGGGGCTTTTTTGGATACGCAGTATTTT
many,TRBV5-1,TRBJ1-1,-,CASSLVGGDTEAFF,TGCGCCAGCAGCTTGGTTGGGGGAGACACTGAAGCTTTCTTT
many,TRBV12-3/TRBV12-4,TRBJ2-5,TRBD2,CASSFSTGTSGRRGQETQYF,TGTGCCAGCAGTTTTTCCACCGGGACTAGCGGGAGAAGGGGCCAAGAGACCCAGTACTTC
-,TRBV12-3/TRBV12-4,TRBJ2-3,-,CAIITGWDTQYF,TGTGCCATCATTACAGGGTGGGATACGCAGTATTTT
many,TRBV28,TRBJ2-3,TRBD2,CASSPSGGYGEDTQYF,TGTGCCAGCAGTCCCTCCGGGGGGTACGGCGAAGATACGCAGTATTTT
few,TRBV29-1,TRBJ2-5,-,CSSGGAVTETQYF,TGCAGCTCCGGCGGGGCGGTAACAGAGACCCAGTACTTC
few,TRBV29-1,TRBJ2-1,-,CSVEGGEGTNEQFF,TGCAGCGTTGAAGGGGGCGAAGGGACCAATGAGCAGTTCTTC
many,TRBV29-1,TRBJ1-2,TRBD1,CSLGTGDGYTF,TGCAGCTTGGGGACAGGGGATGGCTACACCTTC
-,TRBV7-8,TRBJ2-5,-,CASSTPGQPEETQYF,TGTGCCAGCAGCACACCGGGACAACCCGAAGAGACCCAGTACTTC
many,TRBV12-3/TRBV12-4,TRBJ1-1,TRBD1,CASREGFGYRGTEAFF,TGTGCCAGCCGCGAAGGTTTTGGGTACAGGGGAACTGAAGCTTTCTTT
many,TRBV6-5,TRBJ2-5,TRBD1,CASSYSGTGGETQYF,TGTGCCAGCAGCTACTCCGGGACAGGGGGGGAGACCCAGTACTTC
many,TRBV9,TRBJ1-1,TRBD1,CASSSGQQNTEAFF,TGTGCCAGCAGCTCGGGACAGCAGAACACTGAAGCTTTCTTT
many,TRBV29-1,TRBJ2-7,-,CSVEGRDTYEQYF,TGCAGCGTCGAGGGTCGGGACACGTACGAGCAGTACTTC
many,TRBV30,TRBJ1-2,-,CAWMDAMLGYTF,TGTGCCTGGATGGATGCAATGTTGGGCTACACCTTC
once,TRBV5-1,TRBJ2-7,TRBD1,CASSTTGASSYEQYF,TGCGCCAGCAGCACCACAGGGGCCTCTTCCTACGAGCAGTACTTC
many,TRBV6-1,TRBJ1-2,-,CASSASHLNVISGYTF,TGTGCCAGCAGTGCCAGCCACCTTAATGTTATCTCCGGCTACACCTTC
-,TRBV5-1,TRBJ1-1,-,CASSPTQGRGTEAFF,TGCGCCAGCAGCCCCACCCAGGGGAGAGGGACTGAAGCTTTCTTT
many,TRBV7-9,TRBJ2-7,-,CASTQGGTVYEQYF,TGTGCCAGCACACAGGGCGGGACTGTCTACGAGCAGTACTTC
many,TRBV11-2,TRBJ2-7,-,CASSPYRTREQYF,TGTGCCAGCAGCCCTTACAGGACGAGGGAGCAGTACTTC
many,TRBV20-1,TRBJ2-5,-,CSARDRIKQETQYF,TGCAGTGCTAGAGATCGGATTAAACAAGAGACCCAGTACTTC
-,TRBV9,TRBJ2-2,-,CASTPRGNTGELFF,TGTGCCAGCACCCCCAGAGGGAACACCGGGGAGCTGTTTTTT
-,TRBV5-1,TRBJ2-1,-,CASSLVGGVSYNEQFF,TGCGCCAGCAGCTTGGTAGGGGGGGTATCCTACAATGAGCAGTTCTTC
many,TRBV2,TRBJ2-5,TRBD2,CASRLLAGRETQYF,TGTGCCAGCAGACTACTAGCGGGAAGAGAGACCCAGTACTTC
many,TRBV28,TRBJ1-5,-,CASSLTELGPQHF,TGTGCCAGCAGTTTAACGGAGCTAGGGCCCCAGCATTTT
-,TRBV5-1,TRBJ2-2,-,CASSRDGQNTGELFF,TGCGCCAGCAGCAGGGACGGCCAAAACACCGGGGAGCTGTTTTTT
few,TRBV9,TRBJ2-5,-,CASTRGNQETQYF,TGTGCCAGCACCAGGGGAAACCAAGAGACCCAGTACTTC
-,TRBV2,TRBJ1-3,-,CASSEAPGVSGNTIYF,TGTGCCAGCAGTGAAGCCCCCGGCGTCTCTGGAAACACCATATATTTT
-,TRBV4-1,TRBJ2-7,TRBD1,CASSQPGTGIYEQYF,TGCGCCAGCAGCCAGCCCGGGACAGGGATCTACGAGCAGTACTTC
-,TRBV4-1,TRBJ2-5,-,CASSQGRGLETQYF,TGCGCCAGCAGCCAAGGACGGGGGCTCGAGACCCAGTACTTC
many,TRBV28,TRBJ1-1,-,CASSPRGLNTEAFF,TGTGCCAGCAGTCCGCGAGGTTTGAACACTGAAGCTTTCTTT
many,TRBV2,TRBJ2-7,-,CASSRDNNYEQYF,TGTGCCAGCAGTCGGGACAACAACTACGAGCAGTACTTC
many,TRBV5-8,TRBJ2-7,TRBD2,CASSRSGLAGDEQYF,TGTGCCAGCAGCCGTAGCGGACTAGCGGGAGACGAGCAGTACTTC
many,TRBV7-9,TRBJ2-5,-,CASSPFGVGDQYF,TGTGCCAGCAGCCCATTTGGGGTTGGTGACCAGTACTTC
many,TRBV12-3/TRBV12-4,TRBJ2-1,-,CASSFPAAASDEQFF,TGTGCCAGCAGTTTCCCAGCGGCTGCATCAGATGAGCAGTTCTTC
-,TRBV18,TRBJ2-5,-,CASSPPFMGDPYQETQYF,TGTGCCAGCTCACCACCGTTTATGGGGGACCCATATCAAGAGACCCAGTACTTC
few,TRBV18,TRBJ1-5,-,CASSRGTVDGNQPQHF,TGTGCCAGCTCCCGTGGGACGGTGGATGGCAATCAGCCCCAGCATTTT
many,TRBV7-2,TRBJ2-5,TRBD2,CASSTGLAGGGETQYF,TGTGCCAGCAGCACGGGACTAGCGGGAGGAGGAGAGACCCAGTACTTC
-,TRBV6-1,TRBJ2-1,TRBD1,CASSYPGQSYNEQFF,TGTGCCAGCAGCTATCCGGGACAGTCCTACAATGAGCAGTTCTTC
-,TRBV18,TRBJ1-1,-,CASQGPNEAFF,TGTGCCAGCCAGGGTCCCAATGAAGCTTTCTTT
few,TRBV29-1,TRBJ2-2,-,CSVIAPGRHTEELFF,TGCAGCGTTATAGCGCCCGGCCGGCACACCGAGGAGCTGTTTTTT
-,TRBV7-9,TRBJ2-1,-,CASSLAVRPTNEQFF,TGTGCCAGCAGCTTAGCAGTGCGCCCGACCAATGAGCAGTTCTTC